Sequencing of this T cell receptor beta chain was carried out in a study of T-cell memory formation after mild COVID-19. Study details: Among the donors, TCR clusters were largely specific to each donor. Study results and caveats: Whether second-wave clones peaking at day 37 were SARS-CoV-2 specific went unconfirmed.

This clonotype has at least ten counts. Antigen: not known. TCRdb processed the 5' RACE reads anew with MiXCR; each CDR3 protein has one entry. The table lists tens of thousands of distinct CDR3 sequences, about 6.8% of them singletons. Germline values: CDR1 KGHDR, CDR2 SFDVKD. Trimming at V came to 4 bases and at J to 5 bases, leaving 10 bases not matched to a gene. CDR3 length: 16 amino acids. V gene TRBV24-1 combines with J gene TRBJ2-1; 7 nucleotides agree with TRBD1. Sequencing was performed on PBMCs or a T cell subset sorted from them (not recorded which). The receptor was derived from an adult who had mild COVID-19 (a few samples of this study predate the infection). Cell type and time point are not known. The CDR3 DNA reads TGTGCCACCAGTGACCTGACAGGGCCTAATCACAATGAGCAGTTCTTC. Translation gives CATSDLTGPNHNEQFF.